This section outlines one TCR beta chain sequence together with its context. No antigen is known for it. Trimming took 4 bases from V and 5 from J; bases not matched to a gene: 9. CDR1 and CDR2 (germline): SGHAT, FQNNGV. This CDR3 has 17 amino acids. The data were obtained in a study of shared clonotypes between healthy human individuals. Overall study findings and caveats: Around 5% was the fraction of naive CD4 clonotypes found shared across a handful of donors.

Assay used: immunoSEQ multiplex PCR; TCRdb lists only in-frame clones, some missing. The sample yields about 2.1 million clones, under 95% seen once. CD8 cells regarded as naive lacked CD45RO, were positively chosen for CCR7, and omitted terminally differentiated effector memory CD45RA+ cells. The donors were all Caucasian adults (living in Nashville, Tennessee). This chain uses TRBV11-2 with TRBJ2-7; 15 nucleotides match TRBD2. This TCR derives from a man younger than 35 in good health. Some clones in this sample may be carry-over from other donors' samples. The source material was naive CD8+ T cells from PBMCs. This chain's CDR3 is CASSSGLAGGVPHEQYF. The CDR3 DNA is TGTGCCAGCAGCTCCGGACTAGCGGGAGGGGTCCCCCACGAGCAGTACTTC.